These T cell receptor beta chains were read from a single sample in a study of regulatory T cells in long-lasting Graves disease. TCRdb called the multiplex PCR reads again in MiXCR, with one record for every CDR3 protein. The table shows fewer than 450,000 distinct CDR3 sequences, with about a quarter occurring only once. The sequences come from peripheral blood mononuclear cells (PBMCs), collected when the disease was refractory, from a patient treated with antithyroid drugs. Source of these receptors: a female donor with Graves disease. The conserved cysteine and the conserved F or W are not part of the CDR3 here. Clone sizes are given selectively: once, few, many, or a class where the clone is expanded.

clone_size v_call cdr3_aa
- TRBV11-2 ASSLSFAGHQPQH
- TRBV20-1 SAGRGGRDTYEQY
few TRBV28 ASSPLWTSGRANTGELF
- TRBV7-3 ASSFADGEKLF
once TRBV15 ATSLGLAGNEQF
many TRBV12-3/TRBV12-4 ASSSSPVATNEKLF
few TRBV18 ASSPTVTNEKLF
many TRBV20-1 SAISSGSYEQY
many TRBV12-3/TRBV12-4 ASSLSGPNTEAF
many TRBV2 ASTIAGGSSYEQY
many TRBV7-2 ASSLAGLAVGGTQY
- TRBV18 ASSPRGQADGQPQH
- TRBV25-1 ASSLSGYGYT
- TRBV6-5 ASSYSTPVSNYGYT
few TRBV27 ASSFLDRGRREQY
- TRBV18 ASSPLGTSGSGNEQY
many TRBV25-1 ASSESRVRPNSPLH
few TRBV27 ASSLFGLAGGPDGELF
many TRBV2 ASRQDREKLF
few TRBV27 ASSFTSRGQGIYEQY
many TRBV2 ASWRSGNTIY
many TRBV28 ASSLSGGNEKLF